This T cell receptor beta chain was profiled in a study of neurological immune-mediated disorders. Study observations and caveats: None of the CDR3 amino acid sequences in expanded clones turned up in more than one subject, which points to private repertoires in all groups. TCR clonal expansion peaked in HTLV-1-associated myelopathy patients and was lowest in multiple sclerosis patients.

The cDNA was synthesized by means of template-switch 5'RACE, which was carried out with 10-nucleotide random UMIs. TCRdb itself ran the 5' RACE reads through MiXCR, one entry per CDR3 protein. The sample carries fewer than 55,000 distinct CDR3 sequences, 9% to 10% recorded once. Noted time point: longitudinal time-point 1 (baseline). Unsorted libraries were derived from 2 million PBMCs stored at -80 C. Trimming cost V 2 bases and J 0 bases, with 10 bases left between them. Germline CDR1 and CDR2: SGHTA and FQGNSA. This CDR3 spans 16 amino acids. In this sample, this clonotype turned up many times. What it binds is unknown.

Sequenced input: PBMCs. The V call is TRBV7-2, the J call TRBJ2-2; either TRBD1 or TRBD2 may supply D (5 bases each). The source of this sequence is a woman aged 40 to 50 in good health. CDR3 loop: CASSLRGPTNTGELFF. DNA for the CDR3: TGTGCCAGCAGCTTAAGGGGACCGACGAACACCGGGGAGCTGTTTTTT.